These 3 T cell receptor beta chains share one sample of origin, sequenced in a study of shared clonotypes between healthy human individuals. Repertoires were generated with immunoSEQ multiplex PCR, while TCRdb's copy carries only in-frame clones and drops some. The sample lists approximately 1.1 million clones; 75% to 80% were seen once. What was sequenced was memory CD4+ T cells from PBMCs. Subset given: CD45RA-negative fraction. These receptors came from a man aged 18-30 years in good health. Some clones in this sample may be carry-over from other donors' samples.

On this clone itself: A far larger clone is only one base removed, so a read error is likely. This chain uses TRBV7-8 with TRBJ2-7; 10 nucleotides agree with TRBD1. Per germline, CDR1 SGHVS and CDR2 FQNEAQ. Trimming removed 6 bases from V and 2 bases from J; junction bases left unmatched: 4. This CDR3 is 14 amino acids long. The CDR3 DNA reads as TGTGCCAGCAGGAGGGACAGGGGCCCCTACGAGCAGTACTTC. It translates to CASRRDRGPYEQYF.

This chain joins TRBV5-1 and TRBJ2-2; weak D call: TRBD2 (6 bases). Per germline, CDR1 SGHRS and CDR2 YFSETQ. V dropped 2 bases and J dropped 1 base, with 15 bases sitting between them. The CDR3 loop spans 17 amino acids. CDR3 bases: TGCGCCAGCAGCTTAAGATGGGACGGGGGGAACACCGGGGAGCTGTTTTTT. Translation gives CASSLRWDGGNTGELFF.

The V gene is TRBV5-1, the J gene TRBJ1-1; D is unclear. The CDR3 covers 13 residues. V was trimmed by 4 bases and J by 2 bases, leaving 9 bases between them. Per germline, CDR1 SGHRS and CDR2 YFSETQ. In DNA, the CDR3 is TGCGCCAGCAGCCTAGACATAAACACTGAAGCTTTCTTT. Its protein product is CASSLDINTEAFF.